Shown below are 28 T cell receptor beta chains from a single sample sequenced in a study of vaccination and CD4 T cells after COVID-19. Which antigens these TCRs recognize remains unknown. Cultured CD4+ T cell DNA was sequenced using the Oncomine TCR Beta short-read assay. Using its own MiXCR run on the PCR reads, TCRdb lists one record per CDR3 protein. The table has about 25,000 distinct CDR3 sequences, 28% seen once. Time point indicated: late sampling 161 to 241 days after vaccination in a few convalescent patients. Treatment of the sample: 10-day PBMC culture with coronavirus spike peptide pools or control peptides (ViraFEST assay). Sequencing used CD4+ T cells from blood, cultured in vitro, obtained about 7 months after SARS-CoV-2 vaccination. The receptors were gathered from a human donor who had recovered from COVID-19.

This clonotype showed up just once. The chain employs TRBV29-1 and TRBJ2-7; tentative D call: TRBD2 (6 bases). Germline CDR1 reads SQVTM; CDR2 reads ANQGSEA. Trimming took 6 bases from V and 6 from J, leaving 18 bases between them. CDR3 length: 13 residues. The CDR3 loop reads CSVKRPGVGEQYF. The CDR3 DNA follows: TGCAGCGTCAAAAGGCCGGGAGTTGGCGAGCAGTACTTC.

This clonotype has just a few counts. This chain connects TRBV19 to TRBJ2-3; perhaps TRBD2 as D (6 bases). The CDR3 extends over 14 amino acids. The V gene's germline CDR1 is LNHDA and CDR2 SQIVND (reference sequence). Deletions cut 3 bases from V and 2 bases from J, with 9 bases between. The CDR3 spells CASSMERATDTQYF. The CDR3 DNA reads TGTGCCAGTAGTATGGAGCGGGCCACAGATACGCAGTATTTT.

The CDR3 DNA sequence: TGTGCCAGCAGTCCCCGGGGCGAGACCCAGTACTTC. It is translated as CASSPRGETQYF. This chain links TRBV12-3 or TRBV12-4 with TRBJ2-5; D is possibly TRBD1 or TRBD2 (5 bases each). The CDR3 length is 12 residues. V was shortened by 5 bases and J by 5 bases, with 9 bases between the two germline ends.

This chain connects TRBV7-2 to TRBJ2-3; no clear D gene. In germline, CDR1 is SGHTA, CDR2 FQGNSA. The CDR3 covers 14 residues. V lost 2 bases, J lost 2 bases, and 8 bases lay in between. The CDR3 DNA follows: TGTGCCAGCAGCTTAATGCGGCACACAGATACGCAGTATTTT. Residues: CASSLMRHTDTQYF.

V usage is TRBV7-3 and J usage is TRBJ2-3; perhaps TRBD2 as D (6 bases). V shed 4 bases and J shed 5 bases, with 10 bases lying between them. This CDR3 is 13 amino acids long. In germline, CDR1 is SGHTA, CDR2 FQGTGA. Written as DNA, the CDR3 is TGTGCCAGCAGCTCACTAGCCGGAGATACGCAGTATTTT. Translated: CASSSLAGDTQYF.

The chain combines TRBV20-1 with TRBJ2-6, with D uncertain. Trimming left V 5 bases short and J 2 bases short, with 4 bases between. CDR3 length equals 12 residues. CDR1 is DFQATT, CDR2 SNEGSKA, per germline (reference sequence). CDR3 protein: CSAQAGANVLTF. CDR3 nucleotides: TGCAGTGCTCAGGCTGGGGCCAACGTCCTGACTTTC.

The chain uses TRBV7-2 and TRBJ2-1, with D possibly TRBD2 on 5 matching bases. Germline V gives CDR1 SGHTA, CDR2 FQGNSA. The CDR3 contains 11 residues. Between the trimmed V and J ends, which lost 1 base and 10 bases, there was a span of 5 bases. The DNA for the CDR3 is TGTGCCAGCAGCTTAGGAGGGGAGCAGTTCTTC. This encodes CASSLGGEQFF.

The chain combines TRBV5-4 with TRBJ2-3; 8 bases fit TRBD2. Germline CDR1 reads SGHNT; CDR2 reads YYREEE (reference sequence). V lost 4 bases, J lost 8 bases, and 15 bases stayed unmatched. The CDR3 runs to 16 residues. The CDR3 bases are TGTGCCAGCAGCAAAATGGGACTAGGAGTTTCTGGTACGCAGTATTTT. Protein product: CASSKMGLGVSGTQYF.

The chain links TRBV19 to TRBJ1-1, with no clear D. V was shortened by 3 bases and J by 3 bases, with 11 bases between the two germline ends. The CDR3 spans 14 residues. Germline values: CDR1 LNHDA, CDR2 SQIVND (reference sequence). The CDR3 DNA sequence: TGTGCCAGTAGTATTGCGGGGTTGGACACTGAAGCTTTCTTT. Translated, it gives CASSIAGLDTEAFF.

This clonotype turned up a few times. The CDR3 here is CASSLLGVGGPRGETQYF. CDR3 DNA sequence: TGTGCCAGCAGCCTCCTCGGGGTGGGAGGGCCGCGAGGAGAGACCCAGTACTTC. The gene calls are TRBV7-2 and TRBJ2-5, with TRBD2 identical over 7 bases. J lost 4 bases, V lost 5 bases, and 19 bases had no gene match. The CDR3 is made up of 18 amino acids. Germline CDR1 reads SGHTA; CDR2 reads FQGNSA. The whole variable domain, filled in from reference TRBV7-2 and TRBJ2-5, reads GAGVSQSPSNKVTEKGKDVELRCDPISGHTALYWYRQSLGQGLEFLIYFQGNSAPDKSGLPSDRFSAERTGGSVSTLTIQRTQQEDSAVYLCASSLLGVGGPRGETQYFGPGTRLLVL.

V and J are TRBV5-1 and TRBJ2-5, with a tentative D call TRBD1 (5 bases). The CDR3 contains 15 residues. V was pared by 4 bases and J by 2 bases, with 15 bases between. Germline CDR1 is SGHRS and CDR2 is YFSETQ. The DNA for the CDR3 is TGCGCCAGCAGCCGTCAGGGTCAGCTGCAAGAGACCCAGTACTTC. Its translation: CASSRQGQLQETQYF.

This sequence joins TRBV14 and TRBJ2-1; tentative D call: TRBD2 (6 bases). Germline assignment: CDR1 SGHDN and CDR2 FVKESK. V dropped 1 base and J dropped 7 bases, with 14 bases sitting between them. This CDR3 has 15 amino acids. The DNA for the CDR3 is TGTGCCAGCAGCCAAGTGGGCGGGATCTGGAATGAGCAGTTCTTC. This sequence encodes CASSQVGGIWNEQFF.

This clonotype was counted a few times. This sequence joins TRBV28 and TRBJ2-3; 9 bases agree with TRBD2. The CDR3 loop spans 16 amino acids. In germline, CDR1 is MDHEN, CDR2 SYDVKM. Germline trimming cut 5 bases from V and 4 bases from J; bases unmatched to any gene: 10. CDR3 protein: CASSPYSGREADTQYF. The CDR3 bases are TGTGCCAGCAGTCCCTATAGCGGGAGAGAGGCAGATACGCAGTATTTT.

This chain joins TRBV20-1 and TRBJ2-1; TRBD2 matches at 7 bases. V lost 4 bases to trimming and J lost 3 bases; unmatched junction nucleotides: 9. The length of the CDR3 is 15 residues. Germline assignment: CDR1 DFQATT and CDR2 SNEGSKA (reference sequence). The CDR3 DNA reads TGCAGTGCTACAGAAAGCGGGAACGTCTACAATGAGCAGTTCTTC. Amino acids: CSATESGNVYNEQFF.

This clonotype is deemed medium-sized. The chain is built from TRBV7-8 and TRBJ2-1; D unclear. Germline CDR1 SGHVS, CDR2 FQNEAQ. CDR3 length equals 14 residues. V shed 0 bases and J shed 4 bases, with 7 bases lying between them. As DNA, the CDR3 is TGTGCCAGCAGCTTAGCGCACTTGTACAATGAGCAGTTCTTC. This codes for CASSLAHLYNEQFF.

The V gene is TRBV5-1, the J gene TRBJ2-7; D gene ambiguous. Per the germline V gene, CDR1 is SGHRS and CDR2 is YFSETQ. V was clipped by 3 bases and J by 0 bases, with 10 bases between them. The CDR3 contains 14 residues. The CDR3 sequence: CASSSLGFSYEQYF. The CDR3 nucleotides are TGCGCCAGCAGCTCTCTAGGCTTCTCCTACGAGCAGTACTTC.

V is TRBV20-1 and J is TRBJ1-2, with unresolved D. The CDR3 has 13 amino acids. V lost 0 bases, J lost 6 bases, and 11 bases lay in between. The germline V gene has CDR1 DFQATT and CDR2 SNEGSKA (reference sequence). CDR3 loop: CSARDSRSNGYTF. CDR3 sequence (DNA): TGCAGTGCTAGAGATTCGCGATCAAATGGCTACACCTTC.

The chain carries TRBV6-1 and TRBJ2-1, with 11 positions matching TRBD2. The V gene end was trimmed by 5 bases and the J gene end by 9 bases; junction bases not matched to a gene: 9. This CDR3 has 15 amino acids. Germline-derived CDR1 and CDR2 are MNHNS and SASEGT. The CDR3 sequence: CASSRTSGSPSEQFF. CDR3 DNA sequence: TGTGCCAGCAGTCGTACTAGCGGGAGCCCTTCTGAGCAGTTCTTC.

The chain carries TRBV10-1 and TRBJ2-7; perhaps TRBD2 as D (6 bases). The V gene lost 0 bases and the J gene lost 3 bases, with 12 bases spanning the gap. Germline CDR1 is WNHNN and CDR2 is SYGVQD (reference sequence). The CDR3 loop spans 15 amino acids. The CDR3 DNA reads TGCGCCAGCAGTGAGTCCGGCGGGGCCTTCTACGAGCAGTACTTC. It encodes CASSESGGAFYEQYF.

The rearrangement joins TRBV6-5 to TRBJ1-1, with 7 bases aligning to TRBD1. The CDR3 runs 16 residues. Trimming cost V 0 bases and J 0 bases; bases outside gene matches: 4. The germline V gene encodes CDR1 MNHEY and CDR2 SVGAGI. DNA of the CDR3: TGTGCCAGCAGTTACTCTCGGACAGGAGTGAACACTGAAGCTTTCTTT. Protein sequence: CASSYSRTGVNTEAFF.

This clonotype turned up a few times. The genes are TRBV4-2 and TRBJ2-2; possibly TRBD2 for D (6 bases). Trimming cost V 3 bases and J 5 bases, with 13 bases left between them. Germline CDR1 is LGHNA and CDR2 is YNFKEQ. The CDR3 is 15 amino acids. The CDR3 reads CASSHPGLRTGELFF. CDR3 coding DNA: TGTGCCAGCAGCCACCCGGGACTTCGTACCGGGGAGCTGTTTTTT.

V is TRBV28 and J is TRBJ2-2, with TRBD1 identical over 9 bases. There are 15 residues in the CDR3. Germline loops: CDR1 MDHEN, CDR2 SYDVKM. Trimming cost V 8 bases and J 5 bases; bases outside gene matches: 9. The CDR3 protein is CASRRQGGGTGELFF. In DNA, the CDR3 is TGTGCCAGCCGCAGACAGGGGGGAGGAACCGGGGAGCTGTTTTTT.

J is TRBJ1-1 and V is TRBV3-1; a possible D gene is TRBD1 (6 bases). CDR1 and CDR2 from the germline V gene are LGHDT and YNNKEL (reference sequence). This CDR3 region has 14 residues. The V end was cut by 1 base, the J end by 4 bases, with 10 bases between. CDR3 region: CASSQGGRGTEAFF. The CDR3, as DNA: TGTGCCAGCAGCCAAGGGGGGCGAGGCACTGAAGCTTTCTTT.

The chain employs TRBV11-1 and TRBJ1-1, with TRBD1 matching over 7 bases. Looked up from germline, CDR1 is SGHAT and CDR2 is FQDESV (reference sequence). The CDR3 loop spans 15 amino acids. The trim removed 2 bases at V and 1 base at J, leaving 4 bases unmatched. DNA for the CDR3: TGTGCCAGCAGCTTACCGGGACAGCCGAACACTGAAGCTTTCTTT. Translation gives CASSLPGQPNTEAFF. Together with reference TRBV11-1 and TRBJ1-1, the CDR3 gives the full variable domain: EAEVAQSPRYKITEKSQAVAFWCDPISGHATLYWYRQILGQGPELLVQFQDESVVDDSQLPKDRFSAERLKGVDSTLKIQPAELGDSAMYLCASSLPGQPNTEAFFGQGTRLTVV.

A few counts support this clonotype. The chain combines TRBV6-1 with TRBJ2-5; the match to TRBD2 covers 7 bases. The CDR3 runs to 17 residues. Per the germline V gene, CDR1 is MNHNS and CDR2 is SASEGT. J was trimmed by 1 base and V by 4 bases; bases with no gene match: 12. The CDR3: CASSGAWWGGPQETQYF. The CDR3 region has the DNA TGTGCCAGCAGTGGCGCCTGGTGGGGGGGACCCCAAGAGACCCAGTACTTC.

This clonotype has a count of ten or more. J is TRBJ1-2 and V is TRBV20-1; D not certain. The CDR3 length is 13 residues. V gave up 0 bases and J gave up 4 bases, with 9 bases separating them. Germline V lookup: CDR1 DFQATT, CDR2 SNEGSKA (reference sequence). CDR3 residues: CSARDGDGYGYTF. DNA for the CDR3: TGCAGTGCTAGAGATGGTGATGGCTATGGCTACACCTTC.

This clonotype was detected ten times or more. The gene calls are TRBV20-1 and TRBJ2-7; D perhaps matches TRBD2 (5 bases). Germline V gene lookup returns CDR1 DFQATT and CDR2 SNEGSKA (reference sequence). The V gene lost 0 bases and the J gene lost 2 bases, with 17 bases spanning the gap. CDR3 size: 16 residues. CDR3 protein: CSARDRLSATPYEQYF. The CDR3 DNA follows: TGCAGTGCTAGAGATCGACTTAGCGCAACCCCCTACGAGCAGTACTTC.

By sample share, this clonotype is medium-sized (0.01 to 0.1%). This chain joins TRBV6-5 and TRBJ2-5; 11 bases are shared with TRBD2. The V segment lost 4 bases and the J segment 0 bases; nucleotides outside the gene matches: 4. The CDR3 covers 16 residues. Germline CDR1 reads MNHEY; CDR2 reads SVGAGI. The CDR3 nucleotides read TGTGCCAGCAGTTCGGGACTAGCGGTTTACCAAGAGACCCAGTACTTC. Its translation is CASSSGLAVYQETQYF.